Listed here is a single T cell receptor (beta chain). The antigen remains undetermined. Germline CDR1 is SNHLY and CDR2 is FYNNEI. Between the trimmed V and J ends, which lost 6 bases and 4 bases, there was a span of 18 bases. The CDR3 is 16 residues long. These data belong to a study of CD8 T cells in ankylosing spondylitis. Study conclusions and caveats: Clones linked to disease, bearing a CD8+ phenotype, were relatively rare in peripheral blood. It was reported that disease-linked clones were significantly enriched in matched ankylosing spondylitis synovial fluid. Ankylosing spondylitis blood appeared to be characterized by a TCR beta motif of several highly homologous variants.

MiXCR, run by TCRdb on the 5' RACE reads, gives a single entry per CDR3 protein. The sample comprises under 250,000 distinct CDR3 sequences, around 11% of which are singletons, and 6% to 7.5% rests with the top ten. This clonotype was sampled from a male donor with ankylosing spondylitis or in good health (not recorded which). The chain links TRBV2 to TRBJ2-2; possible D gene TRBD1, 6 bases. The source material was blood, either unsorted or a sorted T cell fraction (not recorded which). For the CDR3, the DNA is TGTGCCAGCAGACCCGACAGGTTGATAGGCACCGGGGAGCTGTTTTTT. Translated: CASRPDRLIGTGELFF.